The entry below describes one TCR beta chain. The germline CDR1 and CDR2 sequences are SGHRS and YFSETQ. The CDR3 consists of 16 residues. V gave up 3 bases and J gave up 4 bases, with 16 bases separating them. TCRdb independently ran MiXCR on the PCR reads; one entry per CDR3 protein. Of approximately 20,000 distinct CDR3 sequences in the sample, 60% are singletons; the top ten hold about 1.1%. These data originate in a study of vaccination and CD4 T cells after COVID-19. The rearrangement joins TRBV5-1 to TRBJ2-2; the D gene is possibly TRBD1 (6 bases). The sequences come from CD4+ T cells from blood, collected after SARS-CoV-2 vaccination. The receptor comes from a human donor who had recovered from COVID-19. DNA for the CDR3: TGCGCCAGCAGCTCCCTAAGTGTCAGGGGCACCGGGGAGCTGTTTTTT. Protein sequence: CASSSLSVRGTGELFF.